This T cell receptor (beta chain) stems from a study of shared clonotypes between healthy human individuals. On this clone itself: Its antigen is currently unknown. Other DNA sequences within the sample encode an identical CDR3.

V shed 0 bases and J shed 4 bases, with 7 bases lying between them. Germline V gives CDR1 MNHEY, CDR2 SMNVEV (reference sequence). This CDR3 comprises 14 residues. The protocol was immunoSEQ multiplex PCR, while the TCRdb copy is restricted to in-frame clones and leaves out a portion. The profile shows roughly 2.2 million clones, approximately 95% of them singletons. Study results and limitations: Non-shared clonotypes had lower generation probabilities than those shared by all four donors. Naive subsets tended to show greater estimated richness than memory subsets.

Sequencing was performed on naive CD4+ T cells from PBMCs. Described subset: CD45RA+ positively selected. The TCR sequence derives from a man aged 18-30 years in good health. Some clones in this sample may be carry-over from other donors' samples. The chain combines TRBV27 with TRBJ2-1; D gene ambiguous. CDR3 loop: CASSLSGPYNEQFF. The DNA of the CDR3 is TGTGCCAGCAGTTTATCGGGCCCTTACAATGAGCAGTTCTTC.